The 7 T cell receptor beta chains given below trace back to one sample, sequenced in a study of T cells in Graves' hyperthyroidism and ophthalmopathy (dated by TCRdb to about 2019). Preparation of the library involved multiplex PCR. TCRdb names Illumina HiSeq 2000 as the instrument used. Amplification of TCR beta CDR3 regions was carried out from RNA transcripts. For the first round of RT-PCR on the TCR CDR3, the HTBI primer set was used together with the Qiagen OneStep RT-PCR kit. TCRdb took the public reads, trimmed them with fastp at Q25, ran MiXCR for clone calling and kept in-frame beta chains. Rows matching on CDR3 protein sequence are summarized as one entry with the most common DNA and genes. The table for this sample lists about 480,000 distinct CDR3 sequences; approximately 15% of them were counted only once. Over 15% of the sample comes from the top ten. Sequencing input: blood. The receptor source for this set is a woman aged 18-35 years with Graves' hyperthyroidism.

This clonotype occurred many times. The V call is TRBV5-1, the J call TRBJ2-3; TRBD2 agrees at 7 bases. V trimming: 3 bases; J trimming: 6 bases; junction bases outside the gene matches: 13. Germline V gene data show CDR1 as SGHRS and CDR2 as YFSETQ. The CDR3 length is 16 residues. The CDR3 spells CASSSRGGRATDTQYF. The CDR3 bases are TGCGCCAGCAGCTCTCGAGGAGGGAGGGCCACCGATACGCAGTATTTT.

This clonotype was counted a few times. The V gene is TRBV10-3, the J gene TRBJ1-1, with TRBD1 identical over 7 bases. Germline CDR1 and CDR2: ENHRY and SYGVKD. CDR3 length equals 15 residues. V shed 11 bases, J shed 5 bases, and the junction held 17 bases outside the gene matches. CDR3 sequence (DNA): TGTGCCGTCGCCTCCCCGGCAGGGGGGGAAACTGAAGCTTTCTTT. Protein sequence: CAVASPAGGETEAFF.

The sample holds many counts of this clonotype. DNA of the CDR3: TGTGCCAGCAGTGAAGCGTGGCTAGCGGGAAGTACAGATACGCAGTATTTT. Translating gives CASSEAWLAGSTDTQYF. This rearrangement joins TRBV6-1 to TRBJ2-3; 9 bases align to TRBD2. The CDR3 length is 17 residues. Germline trimming cut 0 bases from V and 3 bases from J; bases unmatched to any gene: 7. Germline CDR1 reads MNHNS; CDR2 reads SASEGT.

Many counts were recorded for this clonotype. This rearrangement joins TRBV12-3 or TRBV12-4 to TRBJ1-2; D possibly corresponds to TRBD1 (5 bases). The CDR3 spans 14 residues. V was trimmed by 3 bases and J by 10 bases, leaving 18 bases between them. The CDR3 reads CASSFRRGIDDYTF. CDR3 sequence (DNA): TGTGCCAGCAGTTTTAGGAGGGGAATCGATGACTACACCTTC.

In this sample, this clonotype turned up many times. J is TRBJ2-3 and V is TRBV2; 10 bases align to TRBD2. After removal of 9 bases from V and 0 bases from J, the junction contained 3 bases not matched to a gene. The V gene's germline CDR1 is SNHLY and CDR2 FYNNEI. This CDR3 has 14 amino acids. The CDR3 is CASRTSGSTDTQYF. CDR3 nucleotide sequence: TGTGCCAGTAGGACTAGCGGAAGCACAGATACGCAGTATTTT.

In its sample, this clonotype was seen a few times. The rearrangement links TRBV5-1 to TRBJ2-1, with a possible D match to TRBD1 (6 bases). The CDR3 consists of 12 residues. Germline CDR1 and CDR2: SGHRS and YFSETQ. V was trimmed by 5 bases and J by 8 bases, leaving 11 bases between them. CDR3 residues: CASSGGGDEQFF. CDR3 bases: TGCGCCAGCAGTGGGGGCGGAGATGAGCAGTTCTTC.

This chain links TRBV18 with TRBJ1-5; TRBD1 is a possible D gene (5 bases). The CDR3 is 17 amino acids. Germline lookup yields CDR1 KGHSH and CDR2 LQKENI. The V end was cut by 3 bases, the J end by 6 bases, with 21 bases between. The CDR3 is CASSPRTFRVGSQPQHF. CDR3 in DNA: TGTGCCAGCTCACCTCGGACATTTCGAGTTGGGAGTCAGCCCCAGCATTTT. Complete variable domain (other parts from reference TRBV18 and TRBJ1-5): NAGVMQNPRHLVRRRGQEARLRCSPMKGHSHVYWYRQLPEEGLKFMVYLQKENIIDESGMPKERFSAEFPKEGPSILRIQQVVRGDSAAYFCASSPRTFRVGSQPQHFGDGTRLSIL.